The 31 T cell receptor beta chains in this list originate from one sample, sequenced in a study of blood T cell repertoires in COVID-19. TCRdb keeps only in-frame clones here, not all; method: immunoSEQ multiplex PCR. This sample carries fewer than 80,000 clones, more than 85% of them seen once, and the ten largest clones take approximately 0.93%. Sequenced sample: peripheral blood. The source is a man aged 70-80 years with acute or convalescent COVID-19.

This clone was observed a few times. The rearrangement uses TRBV28 and TRBJ2-7; D gene uncertain. The CDR3 length is 15 residues. Germline CDR1 reads MDHEN; CDR2 reads SYDVKM. The V end lost 5 bases, the J end lost 2 bases, and 16 bases lay between the germline ends. This chain's CDR3 is CASSPPGIVPYEQYF. CDR3 nucleotide sequence: TGTGCCAGCAGTCCCCCAGGAATAGTACCCTACGAGCAGTACTTC.

Concerning this clone itself: In the same sample, other DNA sequences code for this CDR3. The rearrangement uses TRBV10-3 and TRBJ2-1, with 8 bases lining up with TRBD2. J gave up 6 bases and V 0 bases, and 1 base lay outside the gene matches. The CDR3 has 14 amino acids. Germline V lookup: CDR1 ENHRY, CDR2 SYGVKD. The CDR3 protein is CAISESSGSNEQFF. The CDR3 DNA sequence: TGTGCCATCAGTGAGTCCAGCGGGAGCAATGAGCAGTTCTTC.

This clone appeared a few times. V and J are TRBV25-1 and TRBJ1-6; maybe TRBD1 (6 bases). The germline V gene has CDR1 MGHDK and CDR2 SYGVNS. Trimming removed 7 bases from V and 7 bases from J, with 14 bases in between. The CDR3 totals 14 residues. As DNA, the CDR3 is TGTGCCAGCACTAAGTGGGACATGAATTCACCCCTCCACTTT. This gives the protein CASTKWDMNSPLHF.

The gene calls are TRBV5-5 and TRBJ1-1; TRBD1 might be the D (6 bases). The germline CDR1 and CDR2 sequences are SGHKS and YYEKEE (reference sequence). The CDR3 has 13 residues. The ends were cut back, 5 bases at V and 0 bases at J, with 8 bases in the middle. Written as DNA, the CDR3 is TGTGCCAGCAGTGGACAGTTGAACACTGAAGCTTTCTTT. Protein sequence: CASSGQLNTEAFF.

This chain connects TRBV9 to TRBJ2-4; 9 nucleotides align to TRBD2. CDR3 length: 15 residues. V lost 4 bases to trimming and J lost 8 bases; unmatched junction nucleotides: 10. CDR1 and CDR2 (germline): SGDLS, YYNGEE. CDR3 DNA: TGTGCCAGCAGCCCTCGGGATAGCGGGAGTTACATTCAGTACTTC. Its translation is CASSPRDSGSYIQYF.

This chain joins TRBV5-4 and TRBJ2-7, with D unclear. Looked up from germline, CDR1 is SGHNT and CDR2 is YYREEE (reference sequence). CDR3 size: 12 residues. V lost 3 bases to trimming and J lost 11 bases, with 15 bases between them. Here the CDR3 DNA reads TGTGCCAGCAGCTCGCCTCGAAGCACCGAGTACTTC. Translated: CASSSPRSTEYF. The whole variable domain, filled in from reference TRBV5-4 and TRBJ2-7, reads ETGVTQSPTHLIKTRGQQVTLRCSSQSGHNTVSWYQQALGQGPQFIFQYYREEENGRGNFPPRFSGLQFPNYSSELNVNALELDDSALYLCASSSPRSTEYFGPGTRLTVT.

The chain has TRBV20-1 and TRBJ2-3; D gene unclear. V lost 6 bases, J lost 1 base, and 8 bases lay in between. Germline values: CDR1 DFQATT, CDR2 SNEGSKA (reference sequence). There are 12 residues in the CDR3. This chain's CDR3 is CSASPGTDTQYF. The CDR3 DNA reads as TGCAGTGCCAGTCCGGGCACAGATACGCAGTATTTT.

For the CDR3, the DNA is TGTGCCAGCAGTTCCCTGCTAGAAGCCCATGAAGCTTTCTTT. It translates to CASSSLLEAHEAFF. The chain has TRBV6-5 and TRBJ1-1; D remains unclear. Trimming removed 4 bases at V and 7 bases at J, with 16 bases between. CDR1 is MNHEY, CDR2 SVGAGI, per germline. There are 14 residues in the CDR3.

CDR3 coding DNA: TGTGCCTTAAGGACACAAGAGACCCAGTACTTC. This sequence encodes CALRTQETQYF. V is TRBV30 and J is TRBJ2-5; D is perhaps TRBD1 (5 bases). The germline gives CDR1 GTSNPN, CDR2 SVGIG (reference sequence). With 7 bases removed from V and 2 bases from J, the gap between germline ends came to 8 bases. The CDR3 covers 11 residues.

The chain has TRBV28 and TRBJ2-7; no firm D call. The germline V gene encodes CDR1 MDHEN and CDR2 SYDVKM. The CDR3 has 15 residues. The V gene lost 7 bases and the J gene lost 3 bases, with 19 bases spanning the gap. CDR3 coding DNA: TGTGCCAGCACCCTTGGGCCAAATCACGGCTACGAGCAGTACTTC. Protein product: CASTLGPNHGYEQYF.

J is TRBJ2-3 and V is TRBV11-2; 12 positions agree with TRBD2. The CDR3 spans 17 residues. CDR1 is SGHAT, CDR2 FQNNGV, per germline. Germline trimming cut 2 bases from V and 5 bases from J; bases unmatched to any gene: 8. CDR3 in amino acids: CASSLSSSGRGGDTQYF. CDR3 coding DNA: TGTGCCAGCAGCTTAAGTTCTAGCGGGAGGGGTGGAGATACGCAGTATTTT.

This clone was detected once. The V gene is TRBV12-5, the J gene TRBJ2-3, with TRBD2 matching 15 bases. The CDR3 length is 17 residues. Germline assignment: CDR1 LGHNT and CDR2 FRNRAP. Unmatched junction bases numbered 7, after V lost 4 bases and J lost 5 bases. The CDR3 loop reads CASGSQTGLAGGDTQYF. The CDR3 coding sequence is TGTGCTAGTGGTTCTCAAACGGGACTAGCGGGAGGAGATACGCAGTATTTT.

The chain carries TRBV5-1 and TRBJ2-5, with 10 bases aligning to TRBD2. Per germline, CDR1 SGHRS and CDR2 YFSETQ. The CDR3 is 16 amino acids. The V segment lost 2 bases and the J segment 2 bases; nucleotides outside the gene matches: 6. CDR3 region: CASSFLAGAIQETQYF. DNA of the CDR3: TGCGCCAGCAGCTTCCTAGCGGGGGCCATACAAGAGACCCAGTACTTC.

This chain uses TRBV6-5 with TRBJ2-7; 7 positions agree with TRBD1. Germline V CDR1 and CDR2: MNHEY, SVGAGI. V shed 0 bases and J 2 bases; nucleotides not matched to a gene: 4. The CDR3 extends over 15 amino acids. The CDR3 reads CASSYSPGGTYEQYF. CDR3 nucleotide sequence: TGTGCCAGCAGTTACTCGCCAGGGGGTACCTACGAGCAGTACTTC.

The rearrangement links TRBV9 to TRBJ2-7, with a weak D call TRBD1 (5 bases). Between the trimmed V and J ends, which lost 0 bases and 2 bases, there was a span of 12 bases. This CDR3 has 15 amino acids. Germline assignment: CDR1 SGDLS and CDR2 YYNGEE. In DNA, the CDR3 is TGTGCCAGCAGCGTAGGAGAGACAGACCCCTACGAGCAGTACTTC. Amino acid sequence: CASSVGETDPYEQYF. Combining the CDR3 with reference TRBV9 and TRBJ2-7 gives the whole variable domain DSGVTQTPKHLITATGQRVTLRCSPRSGDLSVYWYQQSLDQGLQFLIQYYNGEERAKGNILERFSAQQFPDLHSELNLSSLELGDSALYFCASSVGETDPYEQYFGPGTRLTVT.

The V gene is TRBV29-1, the J gene TRBJ1-4; TRBD1 agrees at 8 bases. This CDR3 region has 12 residues. Germline V gene data show CDR1 as SQVTM and CDR2 as ANQGSEA. The V and J ends lost 7 bases and 8 bases, in that order; junction bases with no gene match: 6. CDR3 protein: CSAGQGWEKLFF. In DNA, the CDR3 is TGCAGCGCTGGACAGGGTTGGGAAAAACTGTTTTTT. Looking up the rest from reference TRBV29-1 and TRBJ1-4 gives the full variable domain: SAVISQKPSRDICQRGTSLTIQCQVDSQVTMMFWYRQQPGQSLTLIATANQGSEATYESGFVIDKFPISRPNLTFSTLTVSNMSPEDSSIYLCSAGQGWEKLFFGSGTQLSVL.

This clone was detected only once. V and J are TRBV3-1 (or the pseudogene TRBV3-2) and TRBJ2-4, with D possibly matching TRBD1 (6 bases). Germline CDR1 and CDR2: LGHDT and YNNKEL (reference sequence). This CDR3 is built from 15 residues. The germline V and J ends were trimmed by 4 bases and 6 bases, with 16 bases remaining between them. CDR3 sequence reads: CASSRQAGSGNIQYF. CDR3 sequence (DNA): TGTGCCAGCAGCCGACAGGCGGGTTCGGGAAACATTCAGTACTTC.

The chain is built from TRBV11-3 and TRBJ2-1; D ambiguous. Trimming left V 1 base short and J 7 bases short, with 8 bases between. Germline assignment: CDR1 SGHNT and CDR2 YENEEA. The CDR3 totals 13 residues. The CDR3 DNA follows: TGTGCCAGCAGCTTAGCTAATGGTAATGAGCAGTTCTTC. Translated: CASSLANGNEQFF.

The chain has TRBV5-1 and TRBJ2-2, with D perhaps matching TRBD2 (6 bases). The CDR3 contains 16 residues. Between the trimmed V and J ends, which lost 7 bases and 6 bases, there was a span of 22 bases. Germline CDR1 reads SGHRS; CDR2 reads YFSETQ. CDR3 DNA sequence: TGCGCCAGCCAGCAGGAGGGCCCGGTCATCCCCGGGGAGCTGTTTTTT. It encodes CASQQEGPVIPGELFF.

This sequence joins TRBV10-3 and TRBJ2-7, with 7 bases that match TRBD2. The CDR3 runs to 14 residues. CDR1 is ENHRY and CDR2 is SYGVKD in the germline V gene. J was trimmed by 2 bases and V by 2 bases; bases with no gene match: 3. The chain's CDR3 is CAISEIAGAYEQYF. As DNA, the CDR3 is TGTGCCATCAGTGAGATTGCGGGAGCCTACGAGCAGTACTTC.

The V gene is TRBV20-1, the J gene TRBJ2-5; D gene unclear. The V and J ends lost 3 bases and 0 bases respectively, with 14 bases between them. Germline V gene data show CDR1 as DFQATT and CDR2 as SNEGSKA (reference sequence). This CDR3 comprises 15 residues. The CDR3 DNA sequence: TGCAGTGCTAGTTCCAGTCAGGCGTACCAAGAGACCCAGTACTTC. This sequence encodes CSASSSQAYQETQYF.

The chain is built from TRBV30 and TRBJ2-7; D possibly corresponds to TRBD1 (6 bases). The CDR3 has 12 amino acids. V lost 0 bases, J lost 12 bases, and 15 bases lay in between. Germline lookup yields CDR1 GTSNPN and CDR2 SVGIG (reference sequence). The CDR3 loop is CAWSVPAGEWYF. The CDR3 coding sequence is TGTGCCTGGAGTGTACCGGCAGGGGAGTGGTACTTC.

V usage is TRBV6-2 or TRBV6-3 and J usage is TRBJ2-7, with D perhaps TRBD2 (6 bases). The V gene lost 5 bases and the J gene lost 4 bases, with 15 bases spanning the gap. The CDR3 loop spans 14 amino acids. Germline V CDR1 and CDR2: MNHEY, SVGEGT. For the CDR3, the DNA is TGTGCCAGCAGTGAGGAGGGGAGTAGGTACGAGCAGTACTTC. This translates into CASSEEGSRYEQYF.

The CDR3 bases are TGCGCCAGCCGAGCGGGGGGACTCAAAAATCAGCCCCAGCATTTT. Translation: CASRAGGLKNQPQHF. This chain connects TRBV5-1 to TRBJ1-5; D is possibly TRBD1 (5 bases). This CDR3 spans 15 amino acids. The germline V and J ends were trimmed by 7 bases and 4 bases, with 18 bases remaining between them. From germline, CDR1 is SGHRS and CDR2 YFSETQ.

V gene TRBV5-4 combines with J gene TRBJ2-3, with a tentative D call TRBD1 (5 bases). V dropped 1 base and J dropped 3 bases, with 9 bases sitting between them. CDR1 SGHNT and CDR2 YYREEE come from the germline V gene (reference sequence). The CDR3 contains 14 residues. CDR3 bases: TGTGCCAGCAGCTTGTACAGGAGTACAGATACGCAGTATTTT. Translation gives CASSLYRSTDTQYF.

The genes are TRBV6-5 and TRBJ2-2; 10 bases align to TRBD1. The CDR3 has 15 residues. The germline V gene encodes CDR1 MNHEY and CDR2 SVGAGI. V lost 7 bases and J lost 7; bases outside the gene matches: 9. The CDR3 region is CASIIDRGLGGELFF. The CDR3 coding sequence is TGTGCCAGCATTATTGACAGGGGGCTAGGCGGGGAGCTGTTTTTT.

The V call is TRBV9, the J call TRBJ2-1, with unresolved D. The length of the CDR3 is 12 residues. Trimming removed 4 bases at V and 9 bases at J, with 11 bases between. Germline V gives CDR1 SGDLS, CDR2 YYNGEE. CDR3 residues: CASSPRRGEQFF. CDR3 bases: TGTGCCAGCAGCCCAAGGAGAGGTGAGCAGTTCTTC.

The chain recombines TRBV19 with TRBJ2-1; tentative D call: TRBD1 (5 bases). The CDR3 loop spans 16 amino acids. The germline CDR1 and CDR2 sequences are LNHDA and SQIVND (reference sequence). The V and J ends lost 5 bases and 4 bases respectively, with 18 bases between them. CDR3 loop: CASSSTRPTVYNEQFF. The CDR3 region has the DNA TGTGCCAGTAGTTCGACCCGCCCGACAGTTTACAATGAGCAGTTCTTC.

This chain connects TRBV28 to TRBJ1-6; D perhaps matches TRBD1 (5 bases). The CDR3 has 17 amino acids. The ends were cut back, 7 bases at V and 1 base at J, with 17 bases in the middle. Germline CDR1 and CDR2: MDHEN and SYDVKM. This chain's CDR3 is CASTETGTKSYNSPLHF. The CDR3 nucleotides are TGTGCCAGCACCGAAACCGGGACTAAGTCCTATAATTCACCCCTCCACTTT.

This sequence joins TRBV28 and TRBJ1-1; D unresolved. Trimming shortened V by 6 bases and J by 1 base, and 12 bases separated the two germline ends. CDR1 and CDR2 (germline): MDHEN, SYDVKM. The CDR3 has 14 amino acids. As DNA, the CDR3 is TGTGCCAGCAGGGCAGGAGGGAAGAACACTGAAGCTTTCTTT. Translated, it gives CASRAGGKNTEAFF.

The rearrangement uses TRBV7-9 and TRBJ1-2; 9 bases line up with TRBD1. The V gene's germline CDR1 is SEHNR and CDR2 FQNEAQ (reference sequence). The CDR3 is 14 amino acids. With V trimmed by 5 bases and J by 5 bases, 6 bases remained unmatched. The CDR3 DNA follows: TGTGCCAGCAGCCGTACAGGGGGCCGGTATGGCTACACCTTC. It encodes CASSRTGGRYGYTF.